Listed below are T cell receptor beta chains from one sample, sequenced in a study of T cells expressing NK-cell markers. TCRdb derives one entry per CDR3 protein from the 5' RACE reads, leaving out DNA. The ten most abundant clones cover about 39% of a sample with 150,000 to 180,000 distinct CDR3 sequences. The specimen was blood T cells: a sorted CD56 or NKG2C T cell subset, CD4+ or CD8+ T cells, or bulk PBMC T cells (not recorded which). These receptors originate from a woman aged 45 to 65 in good health. CDR3s include the opening cysteine and the closing phenylalanine or tryptophan.

j_call: TRBJ1-1; v_call: TRBV20-1; cdr3_aa: CSARGANTEAFF
j_call: TRBJ1-3; v_call: TRBV24-1; cdr3_aa: CATSDDRDSGNTIYF
j_call: TRBJ1-4; v_call: TRBV6-5; cdr3_aa: CASSYSDRGYEKLFF
j_call: TRBJ2-5; v_call: TRBV11-2; cdr3_aa: CASHQPGTSQETQYF
j_call: TRBJ2-3; v_call: TRBV5-6; cdr3_aa: CASSFWAGGPIDTQYF
j_call: TRBJ2-6; v_call: TRBV2; cdr3_aa: CASSSGQGTGANVLTF
j_call: TRBJ1-2; v_call: TRBV5-1; cdr3_aa: CASRQDLSNYGYTF
j_call: TRBJ2-2; v_call: TRBV14; cdr3_aa: CASSPPGLAGPNTGELFF
j_call: TRBJ2-3; v_call: TRBV12-3/TRBV12-4; cdr3_aa: CASRPGQVADTQYF
j_call: TRBJ2-6; v_call: TRBV29-1; cdr3_aa: CSAEDRDSGANVLTF
j_call: TRBJ2-1; v_call: TRBV7-2; cdr3_aa: CASSLKGLLEAYNEQFF
j_call: TRBJ2-1; v_call: TRBV9; cdr3_aa: CASSADSGAYNEQFF
j_call: TRBJ2-1; v_call: TRBV24-1; cdr3_aa: CATNRDGSYNEQFF
j_call: TRBJ1-1; v_call: TRBV9; cdr3_aa: CASSGASTGGTEAFF
j_call: TRBJ1-1; v_call: TRBV5-6; cdr3_aa: CASSPEWNTEAFF
j_call: TRBJ1-4; v_call: TRBV27; cdr3_aa: CASSPSGLLEKLFF
j_call: TRBJ2-1; v_call: TRBV20-1; cdr3_aa: CSAGPSGGYNEQFF
j_call: TRBJ2-1; v_call: TRBV12-3/TRBV12-4; cdr3_aa: CASSFNRGNEQFF
j_call: TRBJ1-2; v_call: TRBV7-9; cdr3_aa: CASSSPDRLPYGYTF
j_call: TRBJ2-1; v_call: TRBV5-5; cdr3_aa: CASSVWGAESNEQFF
j_call: TRBJ2-7; v_call: TRBV6-2/TRBV6-3; cdr3_aa: CASSYPGHAYEQYF
j_call: TRBJ2-3; v_call: TRBV3-1; cdr3_aa: CASSRTRVSTDTQYF
j_call: TRBJ2-7; v_call: TRBV12-3/TRBV12-4; cdr3_aa: CASRPRSGTGSYTQYF
j_call: TRBJ2-2; v_call: TRBV10-2; cdr3_aa: CASSDGRGLGELFF
j_call: TRBJ2-1; v_call: TRBV11-2; cdr3_aa: CASIPGLAGNNEQFF
j_call: TRBJ2-1; v_call: TRBV5-6; cdr3_aa: CASSLGLVDEQFF
j_call: TRBJ2-3; v_call: TRBV20-1; cdr3_aa: CSAREEYTDTQYF